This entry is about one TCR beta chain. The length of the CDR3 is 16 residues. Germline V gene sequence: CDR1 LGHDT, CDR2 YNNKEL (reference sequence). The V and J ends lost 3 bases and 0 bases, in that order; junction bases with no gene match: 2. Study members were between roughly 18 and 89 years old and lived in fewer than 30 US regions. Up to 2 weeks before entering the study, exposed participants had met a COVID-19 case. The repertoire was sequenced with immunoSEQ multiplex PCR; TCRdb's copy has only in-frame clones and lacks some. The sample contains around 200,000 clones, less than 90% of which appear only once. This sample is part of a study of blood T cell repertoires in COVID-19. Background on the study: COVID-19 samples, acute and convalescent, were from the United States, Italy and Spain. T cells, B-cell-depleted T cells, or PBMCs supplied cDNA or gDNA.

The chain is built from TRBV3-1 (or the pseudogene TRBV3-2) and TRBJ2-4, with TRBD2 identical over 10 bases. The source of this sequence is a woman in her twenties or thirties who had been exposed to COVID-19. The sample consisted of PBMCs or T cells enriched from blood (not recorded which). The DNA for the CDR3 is TGTGCCAGCAGCCATCTAGCGGGGGTAGCCAAAAACATTCAGTACTTC. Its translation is CASSHLAGVAKNIQYF.